This T cell receptor (beta chain) was captured by sequencing in a study of CD8 T cells in Susac syndrome (dated by TCRdb to about 2019). As for the study more broadly: Whether CD8+ T cell activation and differentiation in Susac syndrome was antigen driven was tested using repertoire sequencing. Overall results and qualifications from the work: The number of individuals in the TCR sequencing and HLA analysis was acknowledged as relatively small.

Worth noting for this clonotype: Its antigen is not yet known. No base-level quality is on record; no much larger clone is a single base apart.

RNA was extracted using the RNeasy kit, and roughly 0.5 to 1 ug of the RNA was reverse transcribed with random hexamers. TCR beta CDR3 regions were amplified with the immunoSEQ multiplex PCR assay covering 54 Vbeta and 13 Jbeta segments. Bias from PCR amplification was corrected by using a synthetic template baseline for primer optimization and for computational correction. Per the authors' processing: Only productive sequences were kept, with reads annotated to V, D and J genes according to IMGT and analyzed in immunoSEQ Analyzer. Clonality was calculated as one minus the Shannon entropy normalized by log2 of the number of productive unique sequences. For each patient and control, public and private clones were evaluated within the 100 most prevalent clones. Susac-specific clones were defined as absent from healthy and MS cohorts, around 970 published viral clones and other ImmuneACCESS disease sequences. The public reads were quality trimmed at Q25 with fastp and then assembled into clones with MiXCR by TCRdb, keeping productive beta chains. Records with the same CDR3 protein are collapsed into one entry carrying the most frequent genes and DNA. In this record, the V and J calls reflect TCRdb's handling and not the investigators' own analysis. The sample table contains under 200,000 distinct CDR3 sequences; only one count was recorded for roughly 94% of them. Under 0.12% of the sample comes from the top ten.

The germline V gene encodes CDR1 LNHNV and CDR2 YYDKDF (reference sequence). The cysteine opens and the phenylalanine closes a CDR3 of 11 amino acids. Of all the DNA, just the CDR3 is kept, 33 bases in frame from base 1. At the junction V is shortened by 8 bases and J by 8 bases, with 12 bases in between. Peripheral blood CD8+ and CD4+ T cells from healthy donors, Susac syndrome patients and multiple sclerosis patients were profiled using high-throughput TCR beta sequencing. The healthy donors served as controls matched for age and sex. Bulk CD8+ and CD4+ T cells were purified by magnetic negative isolation, while CD8+ TEMRA cells were enriched using FACS. Blood was collected in EDTA tubes and processed within 24 hours, with PBMCs isolated through density gradient centrifugation. PBMCs intended for TCR sequencing were cryopreserved in liquid nitrogen and thawed later in a water bath at 37 degrees C. Purity of sorted or isolated CD4+, CD8+ and CD8+ TEMRA cells was at least 90%.

The sequence joins TRBV15 to TRBJ1-1; no D gene call is confident. This TCR came from a human donor in good health. The sample comprised CD4+ T cells from PBMCs. The nucleotide sequence reads TGTGCCACCGGCCTTAATGAGGAAGCTTTCTTT. Translation gives CATGLNEEAFF.